This TCR beta chain was found in a study of blood T cell repertoires in COVID-19. The V gene end was trimmed by 1 base and the J gene end by 3 bases; junction bases not matched to a gene: 4. The CDR3 consists of 16 residues. Germline loops: CDR1 SGHTA, CDR2 FQGNSA. Sequencing used immunoSEQ multiplex PCR; TCRdb keeps in-frame clones, though not all of them. The sample lists approximately 200,000 clones; 85% were seen once. The V call is TRBV7-2, the J call TRBJ2-7, with 12 bases that match TRBD2. Input material: peripheral blood. The sequence was collected from a person between 65 and 80 years old with COVID-19, enrolled during active disease. The CDR3 region has the DNA TGTGCCAGCAGCTTAGGAGGACTAGCGGGACTCTACGAGCAGTACTTC. It codes for CASSLGGLAGLYEQYF.